The 2 T cell receptor beta chains listed next were all sequenced from one sample in a study of vaccination and CD4 T cells after COVID-19. The antigens of these receptors remain unknown. The Oncomine TCR Beta short-read assay sequenced DNA from cultured CD4+ T cells. From the PCR reads, TCRdb called clonotypes with MiXCR, one entry per CDR3 protein. Among 25,000 to 30,000 distinct CDR3 sequences listed, less than 80% were seen once. Treatment given: approximately 9-day PBMC culture with coronavirus spike peptide pools or control peptides (ViraFEST assay). Material: CD4+ T cells from blood, cultured in vitro, obtained after SARS-CoV-2 vaccination. These receptors originate from a human donor who received a COVID-19 vaccine.

The gene calls are TRBV6-4 and TRBJ1-6; D possibly corresponds to TRBD1 (5 bases). The CDR3 length is 13 residues. Germline V gene sequence: CDR1 MRHNA, CDR2 SNTAGT. V lost 0 bases, J lost 9 bases, and 6 bases lay in between. Written as DNA, the CDR3 is TGTGCCAGCAGTGACTCTAGGGGTTCACCCCTCCACTTT. As protein: CASSDSRGSPLHF.

The sample holds a few counts of this clonotype. V is TRBV5-5 and J is TRBJ2-7; 7 bases agree with TRBD1. V shed 0 bases and J 1 base; nucleotides not matched to a gene: 4. CDR3 length: 15 amino acids. Germline loops: CDR1 SGHKS, CDR2 YYEKEE (reference sequence). CDR3 in amino acids: CASSLEGAGSYEQYF. The CDR3 DNA is TGTGCCAGCAGCTTGGAGGGGGCTGGGTCCTACGAGCAGTACTTC.